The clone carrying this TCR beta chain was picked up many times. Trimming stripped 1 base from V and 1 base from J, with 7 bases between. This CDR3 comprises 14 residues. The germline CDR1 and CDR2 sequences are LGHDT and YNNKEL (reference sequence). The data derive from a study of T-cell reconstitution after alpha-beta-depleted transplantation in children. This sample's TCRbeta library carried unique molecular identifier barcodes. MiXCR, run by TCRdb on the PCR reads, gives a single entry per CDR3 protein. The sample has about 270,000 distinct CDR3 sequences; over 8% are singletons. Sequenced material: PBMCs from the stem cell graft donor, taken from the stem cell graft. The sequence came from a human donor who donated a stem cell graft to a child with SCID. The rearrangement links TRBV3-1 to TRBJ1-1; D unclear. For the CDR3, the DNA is TGTGCCAGCAGCCAAGGTCGGAAGAACACTGAAGCTTTCTTT. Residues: CASSQGRKNTEAFF.